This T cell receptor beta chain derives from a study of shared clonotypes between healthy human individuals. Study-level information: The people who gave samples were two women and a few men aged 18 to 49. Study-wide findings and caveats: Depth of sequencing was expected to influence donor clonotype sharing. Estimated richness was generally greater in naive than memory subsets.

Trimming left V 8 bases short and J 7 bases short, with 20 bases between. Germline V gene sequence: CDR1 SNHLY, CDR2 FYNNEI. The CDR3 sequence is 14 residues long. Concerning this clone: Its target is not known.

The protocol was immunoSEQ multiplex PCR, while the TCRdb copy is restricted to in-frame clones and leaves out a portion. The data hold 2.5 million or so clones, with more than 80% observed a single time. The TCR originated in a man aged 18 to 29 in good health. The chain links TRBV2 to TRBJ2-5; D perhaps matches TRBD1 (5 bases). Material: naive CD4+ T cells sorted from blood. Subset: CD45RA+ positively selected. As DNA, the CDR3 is TGTGCCAGCCTGTCAACCCGCCTTCAGGGGACCCAGTACTTC. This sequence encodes CASLSTRLQGTQYF.